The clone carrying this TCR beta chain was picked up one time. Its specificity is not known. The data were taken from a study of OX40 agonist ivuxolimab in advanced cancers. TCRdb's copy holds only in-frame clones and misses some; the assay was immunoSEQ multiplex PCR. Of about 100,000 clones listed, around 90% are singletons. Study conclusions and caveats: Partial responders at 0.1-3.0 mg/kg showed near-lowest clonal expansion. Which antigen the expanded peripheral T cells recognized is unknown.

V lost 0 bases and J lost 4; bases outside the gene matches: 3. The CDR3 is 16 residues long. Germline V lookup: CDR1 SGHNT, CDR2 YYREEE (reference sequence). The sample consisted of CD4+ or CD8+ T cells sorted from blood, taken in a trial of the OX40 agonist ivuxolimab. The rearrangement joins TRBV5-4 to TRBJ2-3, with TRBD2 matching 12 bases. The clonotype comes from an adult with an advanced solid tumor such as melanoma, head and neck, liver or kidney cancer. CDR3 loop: CASSLVASGGADTQYF. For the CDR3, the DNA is TGTGCCAGCAGCTTGGTTGCTAGCGGGGGGGCAGATACGCAGTATTTT.